This T cell receptor (beta chain) was sequenced for a study of shared clonotypes between healthy human individuals. In the original workflow: ImmunoSEQ yielded junction-only sequences lacking quality scores, so filtering differed. Sequencing used immunoSEQ multiplex PCR; TCRdb keeps in-frame clones, though not all of them. For V, J and clone size, that table is used; D and trimming come from the DNA. The sample has about 2.4 million clones, over 85% seen once. Germline V lookup: CDR1 MDHEN, CDR2 SYDVKM. The J segment lost 2 bases and the V segment lost 6 bases, leaving 2 bases of the junction unmatched. The CDR3 is 14 residues long.

The source is a man aged 18 to 29 in good health. Some clones in this sample may be carry-over from other donors' samples. The chain uses TRBV28 and TRBJ2-3, with 10 positions matching TRBD2. The sequenced sample consisted of naive CD4+ T cells from PBMCs. Stated subset: CD45RA+ positively selected. The CDR3 region has the DNA TGTGCCAGCAGACTAGCGGGGACCACAGATACGCAGTATTTT. Encoded protein: CASRLAGTTDTQYF.